The clone carrying this TCR beta chain was found a few times. The entry originates in a study of blood T cell repertoires in COVID-19. CDR1 MNHNS and CDR2 SASEGT come from the germline V gene. The CDR3 spans 12 residues. Trimming removed 1 base from V and 2 bases from J, with 3 bases in between. Here immunoSEQ multiplex PCR was the method, and the copy in TCRdb shows in-frame clones only, minus some. The profile shows roughly 70,000 clones, approximately 80% of them singletons. The source material was peripheral blood. V usage is TRBV6-1 and J usage is TRBJ2-7; no clear D. The clonotype comes from a man between 60 and 70 years old with COVID-19, enrolled during active disease. CDR3 sequence: CASSEVTYEQYF. DNA for the CDR3: TGTGCCAGCAGTGAAGTTACCTACGAGCAGTACTTC.